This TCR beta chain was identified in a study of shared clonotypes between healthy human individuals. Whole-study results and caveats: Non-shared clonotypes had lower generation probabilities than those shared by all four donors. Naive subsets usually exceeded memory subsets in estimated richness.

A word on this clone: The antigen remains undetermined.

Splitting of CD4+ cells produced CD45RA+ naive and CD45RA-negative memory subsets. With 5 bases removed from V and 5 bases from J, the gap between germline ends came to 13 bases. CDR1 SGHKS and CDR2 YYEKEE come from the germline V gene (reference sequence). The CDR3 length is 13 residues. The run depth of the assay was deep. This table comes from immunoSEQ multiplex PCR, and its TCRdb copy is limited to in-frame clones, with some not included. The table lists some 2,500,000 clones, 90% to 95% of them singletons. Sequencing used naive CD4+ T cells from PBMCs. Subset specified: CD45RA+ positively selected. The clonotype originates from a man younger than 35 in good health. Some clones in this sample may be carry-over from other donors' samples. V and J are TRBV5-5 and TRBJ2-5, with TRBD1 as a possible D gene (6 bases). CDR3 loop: CASSLQGTETQYF. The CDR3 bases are TGTGCCAGCAGTTTACAGGGTACGGAGACCCAGTACTTC. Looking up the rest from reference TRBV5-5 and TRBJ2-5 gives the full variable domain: DAGVTQSPTHLIKTRGQQVTLRCSPISGHKSVSWYQQVLGQGPQFIFQYYEKEERGRGNFPDRFSARQFPNYSSELNVNALLLGDSALYLCASSLQGTETQYFGPGTRLLVL.